The 31 T cell receptor beta chains listed next were all sequenced from one sample in a study of control samples from healthy donors and cancer patients. Here immunoSEQ multiplex PCR was the method, and the copy in TCRdb shows in-frame clones only, minus some. Among about 160,000 clones, 92% were seen once, and the ten largest hold approximately 0.7%. Sequenced material: blood. The receptors here all came from a woman in her twenties or thirties in good health.

This sequence joins TRBV29-1 and TRBJ1-5, with D hard to call. Germline loops: CDR1 SQVTM, CDR2 ANQGSEA. There are 13 residues in the CDR3. V shed 4 bases and J shed 4 bases, with 11 bases lying between them. CDR3 bases: TGCAGCGTTGCAACAGAGCTAAATCAGCCCCAGCATTTT. This encodes CSVATELNQPQHF.

This clone has a single count. The CDR3 nucleotides read TGTGCCAGCAGTTCATTAGGGGGGGAATCACCCCTCCACTTT. This sequence encodes CASSSLGGESPLHF. This chain connects TRBV27 to TRBJ1-6; weak D call: TRBD1 (6 bases). CDR1 MNHEY and CDR2 SMNVEV come from the germline V gene (reference sequence). The CDR3 is made up of 14 amino acids. The germline V and J ends were trimmed by 4 bases and 10 bases, with 14 bases remaining between them.

The chain is built from TRBV13 and TRBJ1-1; TRBD1 might be the D (6 bases). The length of the CDR3 is 15 residues. V lost 5 bases to trimming and J lost 4 bases, with 17 bases between them. Per germline, CDR1 PRHDT and CDR2 FYEKMQ (reference sequence). The CDR3 DNA reads TGTGCCAGCAGCCCCCGTTCGGGGGCCAGCACTGAAGCTTTCTTT. Residues: CASSPRSGASTEAFF.

The chain links TRBV4-1 to TRBJ2-2; D not certain. This CDR3 comprises 18 residues. The germline CDR1 and CDR2 sequences are MGHRA and YSYEKL. V lost 4 bases, J lost 2 bases, and 20 bases lay in between. CDR3 bases: TGCGCCAGCAGCCCCCAGGTACACCCATTCGTTAACACCGGGGAGCTGTTTTTT. Protein product: CASSPQVHPFVNTGELFF.

The V gene is TRBV15, the J gene TRBJ1-5; maybe TRBD1 (6 bases). This CDR3 spans 18 amino acids. The V gene's germline CDR1 is LNHNV and CDR2 YYDKDF (reference sequence). Trimming removed 2 bases at V and 0 bases at J, with 17 bases between. The CDR3 DNA follows: TGTGCCACCAGCAGAAGGGGGGGCAGAGATTATAGCAATCAGCCCCAGCATTTT. Translated: CATSRRGGRDYSNQPQHF.

In this sample, this clone turned up a few times. The chain is built from TRBV5-6 and TRBJ2-5; 13 nucleotides match TRBD2. The CDR3 contains 16 residues. CDR1 and CDR2 (germline): SGHDT, YYEEEE. V trimming: 0 bases; J trimming: 6 bases; junction bases outside the gene matches: 5. CDR3 in amino acids: CASSLGTSGSRQTQYF. The DNA of the CDR3 is TGTGCCAGCAGCTTGGGGACTAGCGGGAGTAGGCAGACCCAGTACTTC.

The V and J genes are TRBV10-2 and TRBJ2-7; no reliable D call. Trimming stripped 1 base from V and 6 bases from J, with 10 bases between. Germline V gene data show CDR1 as WSHSY and CDR2 as SAAADI. The CDR3 has 13 amino acids. The CDR3 reads CASSEYMQSEQYF. In DNA form, the CDR3 reads TGCGCCAGCAGTGAGTATATGCAGAGCGAGCAGTACTTC.

V usage is TRBV6-5 and J usage is TRBJ1-3; D unclear. The V end was cut by 5 bases, the J end by 0 bases, with 11 bases between. Germline V gene sequence: CDR1 MNHEY, CDR2 SVGAGI. CDR3 length: 15 residues. The CDR3: CASSPGRRSGNTIYF. In DNA, the CDR3 is TGTGCCAGCAGTCCCGGACGGCGCTCTGGAAACACCATATATTTT.

The chain is built from TRBV5-1 and TRBJ2-1; D gene unclear. The CDR3 runs 13 residues. V lost 0 bases and J lost 9, with 10 bases in between. The germline V gene has CDR1 SGHRS and CDR2 YFSETQ. The CDR3 sequence is CASSLAGRSEQFF. Here the CDR3 DNA reads TGCGCCAGCAGCTTGGCCGGCAGGAGTGAGCAGTTCTTC.

The chain links TRBV24-1 to TRBJ1-1; D gene uncertain. Germline values: CDR1 KGHDR, CDR2 SFDVKD. The CDR3 extends over 13 amino acids. Trimming left V 0 bases short and J 3 bases short, with 4 bases between. The CDR3 is CATSDLTDTEAFF. The CDR3 region has the DNA TGTGCCACCAGTGATTTGACGGACACTGAAGCTTTCTTT.

This clone has a single count. The chain has TRBV7-6 and TRBJ2-7; 7 bases map to TRBD2. J lost 5 bases, V lost 1 base, and 8 bases had no gene match. This CDR3 is built from 15 residues. CDR1 is SGHVS, CDR2 FNYEAQ, per germline. The CDR3 DNA is TGTGCCAGCAGCTTAGTCCCGGGAGGACTCGACGAGCAGTACTTC. Encoded protein: CASSLVPGGLDEQYF.

V and J are TRBV2 and TRBJ1-4, with TRBD1 matching 8 bases. The CDR3 sequence is 14 residues long. Trimming cost V 4 bases and J 4 bases; bases outside gene matches: 2. In germline, CDR1 is SNHLY, CDR2 FYNNEI. CDR3 coding DNA: TGTGCCAGCAGTGGGGACAGGCATAATGAAAAACTGTTTTTT. As protein: CASSGDRHNEKLFF.

This chain joins TRBV30 and TRBJ2-3; 7 nucleotides match TRBD2. With 2 bases clipped from V and 1 base from J, the junction kept 6 bases outside the gene matches. Germline CDR1 reads GTSNPN; CDR2 reads SVGIG (reference sequence). The CDR3 length is 15 residues. CDR3 coding DNA: TGTGCCTGGAGTCCGGGCGGGAGCGGCACAGATACGCAGTATTTT. Amino acids: CAWSPGGSGTDTQYF.

The J gene is TRBJ2-3, the V gene TRBV28; D might be TRBD1 or TRBD2, each matching 6 bases. The CDR3 spans 15 residues. V was shortened by 6 bases and J by 3 bases, with 16 bases between the two germline ends. Germline V gene lookup returns CDR1 MDHEN and CDR2 SYDVKM. The CDR3 loop is CASREGNQGTDTQYF. The CDR3 region has the DNA TGTGCCAGCAGGGAGGGCAATCAGGGGACAGATACGCAGTATTTT.

The chain uses TRBV5-1 and TRBJ2-1, with TRBD1 as a possible D gene (6 bases). Germline CDR1 reads SGHRS; CDR2 reads YFSETQ. Trimming pared 3 bases from V and 4 bases from J, leaving 8 bases between. The CDR3 is 13 residues long. CDR3 amino acids: CASSWDTYNEQFF. CDR3 DNA: TGCGCCAGCAGCTGGGACACTTACAATGAGCAGTTCTTC.

This clone occurred a few times. The sample carries other DNA sequences with the same CDR3. The gene calls are TRBV7-3 and TRBJ2-1; D is tentatively TRBD1 or TRBD2 (5 bases each). CDR1 is SGHTA and CDR2 is FQGTGA in the germline V gene. The CDR3 extends over 16 amino acids. Trimming shortened V by 6 bases and J by 0 bases, and 15 bases separated the two germline ends. The CDR3 region has the DNA TGTGCCAGCAGTCTCCGAAGGGGAGACTCCTACAATGAGCAGTTCTTC. It specifies CASSLRRGDSYNEQFF.

The CDR3 nucleotides are TGTGCCAGCAGCTCCTTAGCGGGAGCTCGGTGGAATGAGCAGTTCTTC. Translating gives CASSSLAGARWNEQFF. The rearrangement uses TRBV7-9 and TRBJ2-1; 9 bases match TRBD2. Germline loops: CDR1 SEHNR, CDR2 FQNEAQ (reference sequence). The J segment lost 7 bases and the V segment lost 4 bases, leaving 11 bases of the junction unmatched. This CDR3 is built from 16 residues.

This clone has just one count. This sequence joins TRBV28 and TRBJ1-1; 7 bases align to TRBD1. After removal of 5 bases from V and 6 bases from J, the junction contained 6 bases not matched to a gene. CDR1 and CDR2 (germline): MDHEN, SYDVKM. This CDR3 spans 13 amino acids. DNA for the CDR3: TGTGCCAGCAGTGGGGCAGGGGGAGCTGAAGCTTTCTTT. Protein: CASSGAGGAEAFF.

The chain couples TRBV6-1 to TRBJ2-4, with TRBD1 as a possible D gene (6 bases). Trimming took off 2 bases at V and 4 bases at J, with 18 bases between the two ends. Germline CDR1 reads MNHNS; CDR2 reads SASEGT. This CDR3 contains 17 residues. CDR3 bases: TGTGCCAGCAGTGAATTCTTGTGGACAGCGGCAAAAAACATTCAGTACTTC. The encoded protein is CASSEFLWTAAKNIQYF.

This rearrangement joins TRBV7-2 to TRBJ1-6; D call uncertain. Trimming removed 4 bases from V and 2 bases from J, with 9 bases in between. CDR3 size: 15 residues. Germline lookup yields CDR1 SGHTA and CDR2 FQGNSA. Written as DNA, the CDR3 is TGTGCCAGCAGCTCAGACACCACCTATAATTCACCCCTCCACTTT. Protein: CASSSDTTYNSPLHF.

The V call is TRBV9, the J call TRBJ1-2; tentative D call: TRBD1 (5 bases). CDR3 length equals 15 residues. Germline assignment: CDR1 SGDLS and CDR2 YYNGEE. Trimming took off 4 bases at V and 4 bases at J, with 17 bases between the two ends. In DNA, the CDR3 is TGTGCCAGCAGCCCAACGACCCAGGGATTCTATGGCTACACCTTC. It yields the protein CASSPTTQGFYGYTF.

The chain uses TRBV12-3 or TRBV12-4 and TRBJ2-2; D is perhaps TRBD2 (5 bases). Trimming stripped 5 bases from V and 6 bases from J, with 10 bases between. CDR3 length: 13 residues. CDR3 sequence reads: CASSHTRAGELFF. CDR3 sequence (DNA): TGTGCCAGCAGTCACACGCGGGCCGGGGAGCTGTTTTTT.

The chain is built from TRBV27 and TRBJ1-5, with D perhaps TRBD1 (5 bases). The CDR3 loop spans 12 amino acids. From germline, CDR1 is MNHEY and CDR2 SMNVEV (reference sequence). V shed 3 bases and J shed 6 bases, with 6 bases lying between them. The CDR3 region is CASSFQGQPQHF. Written as DNA, the CDR3 is TGTGCCAGCAGTTTCCAGGGTCAGCCCCAGCATTTT.

The chain uses TRBV29-1 and TRBJ1-1; 7 positions match TRBD1. V shed 6 bases and J 7 bases; nucleotides not matched to a gene: 5. Germline-derived CDR1 and CDR2 are SQVTM and ANQGSEA. The CDR3 loop spans 11 amino acids. The CDR3 loop reads CSVEQGIEAFF. The DNA of the CDR3 is TGCAGCGTCGAACAGGGGATTGAAGCTTTCTTT.

The V and J genes are TRBV6-6 and TRBJ1-3, with D possibly TRBD1 on 5 matching bases. The CDR3 is 16 residues long. The germline CDR1 and CDR2 sequences are MNHNY and SVGAGI (reference sequence). V was cut by 0 bases and J by 4 bases, with 13 bases left in between. The CDR3, as DNA: TGTGCCAGCAGTTACTCGGAATGGGACGGAGGAAACACCATATATTTT. Residues: CASSYSEWDGGNTIYF.

The V gene is TRBV28, the J gene TRBJ1-1, with a weak D call TRBD1 (6 bases). Germline-derived CDR1 and CDR2 are MDHEN and SYDVKM. Trimming removed 2 bases from V and 0 bases from J, with 13 bases in between. This CDR3 contains 16 residues. The CDR3 is CASSLLPQGMNTEAFF. In nucleotides, the CDR3 is TGTGCCAGCAGTTTACTCCCACAGGGTATGAACACTGAAGCTTTCTTT.

J is TRBJ2-5 and V is TRBV7-9; 11 bases line up with TRBD2. The CDR3 is 16 residues long. V trimming: 3 bases; J trimming: 3 bases; junction bases outside the gene matches: 6. Germline assignment: CDR1 SEHNR and CDR2 FQNEAQ (reference sequence). CDR3 amino acids: CASSFRLAGKEETQYF. DNA for the CDR3: TGTGCCAGCAGCTTCCGACTAGCGGGGAAGGAAGAGACCCAGTACTTC.

This rearrangement joins TRBV7-2 to TRBJ2-1; tentatively, D is TRBD1 (5 bases). V lost 5 bases to trimming and J lost 0 bases, with 17 bases between them. Germline loops: CDR1 SGHTA, CDR2 FQGNSA. CDR3 length: 17 amino acids. The CDR3: CASSHPRQWSSYNEQFF. The CDR3 DNA reads TGTGCCAGCAGCCACCCTAGACAGTGGAGCTCCTACAATGAGCAGTTCTTC.

J is TRBJ1-5 and V is TRBV6-5; D is ambiguous. Trimming cost V 6 bases and J 3 bases, with 9 bases left between them. The CDR3 length is 13 residues. Germline loops: CDR1 MNHEY, CDR2 SVGAGI. The CDR3, as DNA: TGTGCCAGCAGGGCTCAATACAATCAGCCCCAGCATTTT. It translates to CASRAQYNQPQHF.

This sequence joins TRBV28 and TRBJ2-4; 14 nucleotides agree with TRBD2. The J segment lost 4 bases and the V segment lost 3 bases, leaving 5 bases of the junction unmatched. This CDR3 comprises 17 residues. Germline V gene lookup returns CDR1 MDHEN and CDR2 SYDVKM. The CDR3 DNA is TGTGCCAGCAGTTTTCCGGGACTAGCGGGAGTTAAAAACATTCAGTACTTC. Amino acid sequence: CASSFPGLAGVKNIQYF.

V and J are TRBV5-1 and TRBJ2-1, with D possibly TRBD1 on 6 matching bases. V was clipped by 0 bases and J by 2 bases, with 9 bases between them. Germline V gene lookup returns CDR1 SGHRS and CDR2 YFSETQ. CDR3 length equals 15 residues. CDR3 in amino acids: CASSLAGEAYNEQFF. The CDR3 coding sequence is TGCGCCAGCAGCTTGGCAGGGGAAGCCTACAATGAGCAGTTCTTC.